A single sample is the source of the 31 T cell receptor beta chains below, sequenced in a study of cytomegalovirus exposure and HLA in healthy donors (dated by TCRdb to about 2017). Preparation of the library involved the immunoSEQ multiplex PCR assay. A mixture of 60 forward primers for TCR Vbeta segments and 13 reverse primers for TCR Jbeta segments was used in the multiplex PCR. TCRdb stores this immuneACCESS table with in-frame sequences only. Part of the clones is absent; in the studies checked, under half of the shortfall reflects unresolved V genes, and no reason is known for the rest. The sample profile shows 120,000 to 150,000 clones; 75% to 90% of them were found once. 2.9% of the sample lies in the top ten. Sequenced: PBMCs. The receptors shown here come from a woman aged 25 to 39 in good health and CMV-seronegative.

A single count supports this clone. The V call is TRBV11-2, the J call TRBJ2-4; possible D gene TRBD1, 6 bases. Trimming pared 1 base from V and 0 bases from J, leaving 13 bases between. Germline-derived CDR1 and CDR2 are SGHAT and FQNNGV. The CDR3 is 17 amino acids. In nucleotides, the CDR3 is TGTGCCAGCAGCTTAGGGGGGCTTATTCTAGCCAAAAACATTCAGTACTTC. It codes for CASSLGGLILAKNIQYF. Full variable domain (remainder filled in from reference TRBV11-2 and TRBJ2-4): EAGVAQSPRYKIIEKRQSVAFWCNPISGHATLYWYQQILGQGPKLLIQFQNNGVVDDSQLPKDRFSAERLKGVDSTLKIQPAKLEDSAVYLCASSLGGLILAKNIQYFGAGTRLSVL.

In its sample, this clone was seen a few times. The chain combines TRBV27 with TRBJ2-7; 8 nucleotides match TRBD1. Germline V gene data show CDR1 as MNHEY and CDR2 as SMNVEV (reference sequence). With 3 bases clipped from V and 4 bases from J, the junction kept 8 bases outside the gene matches. The CDR3 sequence is 15 residues long. In DNA, the CDR3 is TGTGCCAGCAGTTTGGGGGCAGGGGGCAAGTACGAGCAGTACTTC. Translation gives CASSLGAGGKYEQYF.

The chain couples TRBV29-1 to TRBJ1-4; 7 bases are a match to TRBD1. Trimming removed 6 bases from V and 8 bases from J; junction bases left unmatched: 12. From germline, CDR1 is SQVTM and CDR2 ANQGSEA. The CDR3 contains 14 residues. CDR3 nucleotide sequence: TGCAGCGTCGGAGGGGACAGTGACTTAGAAAAACTGTTTTTT. This translates into CSVGGDSDLEKLFF. The entire variable domain, with the rest obtained from reference TRBV29-1 and TRBJ1-4, is as follows: SAVISQKPSRDICQRGTSLTIQCQVDSQVTMMFWYRQQPGQSLTLIATANQGSEATYESGFVIDKFPISRPNLTFSTLTVSNMSPEDSSIYLCSVGGDSDLEKLFFGSGTQLSVL.

This clone was recorded only once. This sample includes further DNA sequences coding for the same CDR3. This chain joins TRBV7-2 and TRBJ1-5; no firm D call. V lost 5 bases to trimming and J lost 5 bases, with 10 bases between them. The CDR3 sequence is 13 residues long. In germline, CDR1 is SGHTA, CDR2 FQGNSA. CDR3 in DNA: TGTGCCAGCAGCCTATTCACCGATCAGCCCCAGCATTTT. Translation: CASSLFTDQPQHF.

This chain uses TRBV10-2 with TRBJ2-1, with 9 nucleotides matching TRBD2. Germline CDR1 reads WSHSY; CDR2 reads SAAADI. There are 17 residues in the CDR3. Losses at the gene ends were 6 bases for V and 7 bases for J; bases not matched to a gene: 16. The CDR3 nucleotides read TGCGCCAGCAGGCAGGGTCTAGCGGGATCATGGGGGAATGAGCAGTTCTTC. It is translated as CASRQGLAGSWGNEQFF.

J is TRBJ1-5 and V is TRBV30, with a possible D match to TRBD1 (6 bases). The CDR3 has 16 amino acids. Germline V gives CDR1 GTSNPN, CDR2 SVGIG (reference sequence). Deletions cut 0 bases from V and 1 base from J, with 13 bases between. The CDR3 spells CAWSVGGPWSNQPQHF. DNA of the CDR3: TGTGCCTGGAGTGTTGGGGGCCCTTGGAGCAATCAGCCCCAGCATTTT.

The rearrangement links TRBV2 to TRBJ2-1; the D gene is possibly TRBD1 (5 bases). The CDR3 contains 12 residues. Germline V gene lookup returns CDR1 SNHLY and CDR2 FYNNEI. V lost 6 bases and J 3 bases, leaving 6 bases between the germline ends. The CDR3 DNA reads as TGTGCCAGCAGGGGGCGCTACAATGAGCAGTTCTTC. This codes for CASRGRYNEQFF.

This chain links TRBV6-5 with TRBJ1-1; D unresolved. The CDR3 contains 13 residues. V was cut by 5 bases and J by 1 base, with 8 bases left in between. CDR1 is MNHEY, CDR2 SVGAGI, per germline. The CDR3 region is CASSERENTEAFF. CDR3 in DNA: TGTGCCAGCAGTGAACGGGAGAACACTGAAGCTTTCTTT.

The CDR3 sequence is CASSPGAAGYEQYF. The CDR3 DNA reads as TGTGCCAGTAGTCCCGGAGCTGCAGGGTACGAGCAGTACTTC. This chain joins TRBV19 and TRBJ2-7; tentatively, D is TRBD1 (5 bases). Germline V gene sequence: CDR1 LNHDA, CDR2 SQIVND (reference sequence). This CDR3 is built from 14 residues. V lost 5 bases and J lost 4, with 15 bases in between.

The rearrangement links TRBV28 to TRBJ2-2; 8 bases agree with TRBD2. With V trimmed by 3 bases and J by 5 bases, 5 bases remained unmatched. Germline lookup yields CDR1 MDHEN and CDR2 SYDVKM. The CDR3 sequence is 15 residues long. CDR3 DNA sequence: TGTGCCAGCAGTTTTGGACTAGCAGATACCGGGGAGCTGTTTTTT. Translating gives CASSFGLADTGELFF.

J is TRBJ2-1 and V is TRBV30; TRBD2 is a possible D gene (6 bases). CDR1 GTSNPN and CDR2 SVGIG come from the germline V gene (reference sequence). This CDR3 region has 14 residues. V was pared by 8 bases and J by 8 bases, with 22 bases between. The CDR3 region is CARSPGLELDEQFF. For the CDR3, the DNA is TGTGCCCGTAGTCCGGGACTGGAGTTGGATGAGCAGTTCTTC.

The genes are TRBV28 and TRBJ2-5, with D possibly matching TRBD1 (6 bases). Germline V lookup: CDR1 MDHEN, CDR2 SYDVKM. V was clipped by 4 bases and J by 4 bases, with 13 bases between them. The CDR3 is made up of 14 amino acids. The CDR3 DNA reads TGTGCCAGCAGTTCCCCTGACAGGCGAGAGACCCAGTACTTC. Translating it yields CASSSPDRRETQYF.

The rearrangement joins TRBV6-1 to TRBJ1-2; D gene unclear. Germline CDR1 and CDR2: MNHNS and SASEGT. The ends were cut back, 1 base at V and 0 bases at J, with 9 bases in the middle. CDR3 length equals 15 residues. The CDR3 region is CASSEGAEANYGYTF. In DNA form, the CDR3 reads TGTGCCAGCAGTGAAGGGGCAGAAGCTAACTATGGCTACACCTTC.

V usage is TRBV6-5 and J usage is TRBJ2-1; 10 nucleotides match TRBD2. V dropped 4 bases and J dropped 7; count of bases not matched to a gene: 7. The CDR3 is 15 amino acids. CDR1 and CDR2 (germline): MNHEY, SVGAGI. In DNA, the CDR3 is TGTGCCAGCAGTTCAGTAGCGGGGGGTAAGAATGAGCAGTTCTTC. This translates into CASSSVAGGKNEQFF.

V usage is TRBV7-9 and J usage is TRBJ2-7, with 7 bases fitting TRBD1. Germline CDR1 and CDR2: SEHNR and FQNEAQ (reference sequence). Trimming took 2 bases from V and 2 from J; bases not matched to a gene: 6. This CDR3 contains 15 residues. CDR3 region: CASSLIGTVPYEQYF. CDR3 DNA: TGTGCCAGCAGCTTAATCGGGACAGTTCCCTACGAGCAGTACTTC.

This clone was seen a few times. This sequence joins TRBV30 and TRBJ1-5; TRBD1 aligns across 7 bases. Looked up from germline, CDR1 is GTSNPN and CDR2 is SVGIG (reference sequence). V shed 3 bases, J shed 4 bases, and the junction held 9 bases outside the gene matches. This CDR3 is 15 amino acids long. The CDR3 DNA sequence: TGTGCCTGGAGCACAGGGACAGCGGTTAATCAGCCCCAGCATTTT. Residues: CAWSTGTAVNQPQHF.

A single count supports this clone. This chain joins TRBV7-9 and TRBJ2-1; 8 bases fit TRBD2. Germline-derived CDR1 and CDR2 are SEHNR and FQNEAQ (reference sequence). There are 18 residues in the CDR3. Unmatched junction bases numbered 12, after V lost 2 bases and J lost 3 bases. The CDR3 reads CASSLWRGSGIFYNEQFF. The CDR3 DNA sequence: TGTGCCAGCAGCTTATGGCGGGGTAGCGGGATCTTCTACAATGAGCAGTTCTTC.

The chain recombines TRBV6-6 with TRBJ2-1, with D maybe TRBD1 (5 bases). CDR1 and CDR2 (germline): MNHNY, SVGAGI (reference sequence). The CDR3 is 15 residues long. V was trimmed by 2 bases and J by 7 bases, leaving 15 bases between them. DNA for the CDR3: TGTGCCAGCAGTTACAGGGGCGCGGTCATGAATGAGCAGTTCTTC. It codes for CASSYRGAVMNEQFF.

The chain combines TRBV4-1 with TRBJ1-5; unclear D gene. Per germline, CDR1 MGHRA and CDR2 YSYEKL. The CDR3 is made up of 13 amino acids. V was clipped by 2 bases and J by 5 bases, with 7 bases between them. The CDR3 loop reads CASSQPSDQPQHF. CDR3 in DNA: TGCGCCAGCAGCCAACCATCGGATCAGCCCCAGCATTTT.

This chain connects TRBV12-5 to TRBJ2-1, with D possibly TRBD1 on 6 matching bases. Trimming removed 6 bases at V and 8 bases at J, with 20 bases between. This CDR3 contains 15 residues. CDR1 is LGHNT and CDR2 is FRNRAP in the germline V gene. The CDR3 sequence is CASGRPCSRGDEQFF. CDR3 bases: TGTGCTAGTGGCCGCCCTTGCAGCAGGGGTGATGAGCAGTTCTTC. Using reference TRBV12-5 and TRBJ2-1 for the parts outside the CDR3, the full variable domain is DARVTQTPRHKVTEMGQEVTMRCQPILGHNTVFWYRQTMMQGLELLAYFRNRAPLDDSGMPKDRFSAEMPDATLATLKIQPSEPRDSAVYFCASGRPCSRGDEQFFGPGTRLTVL.

This clone has more than one count but fewer than ten. The chain employs TRBV5-4 and TRBJ2-7; 8 nucleotides line up with TRBD1. Germline lookup yields CDR1 SGHNT and CDR2 YYREEE (reference sequence). Losses at the gene ends were 2 bases for V and 3 bases for J; bases not matched to a gene: 13. The CDR3 is made up of 17 amino acids. Here the CDR3 DNA reads TGTGCCAGCAGCTTAGGGCCCCGGGACAGGAGACGCTACGAGCAGTACTTC. Its protein is CASSLGPRDRRRYEQYF. Based on the CDR3 plus reference TRBV5-4 and TRBJ2-7, the full variable domain is ETGVTQSPTHLIKTRGQQVTLRCSSQSGHNTVSWYQQALGQGPQFIFQYYREEENGRGNFPPRFSGLQFPNYSSELNVNALELDDSALYLCASSLGPRDRRRYEQYFGPGTRLTVT.

The chain has TRBV6-1 and TRBJ1-3; 12 nucleotides align to TRBD1. Per germline, CDR1 MNHNS and CDR2 SASEGT. The CDR3 has 18 amino acids. Trimming cost V 6 bases and J 4 bases; bases outside gene matches: 13. CDR3 in amino acids: CASRESGTGGRRGNTIYF. The CDR3, as DNA: TGTGCCAGCAGGGAATCGGGGACAGGGGGCCGAAGAGGAAACACCATATATTTT.

The chain employs TRBV10-3 and TRBJ1-1; 7 bases match TRBD1. The CDR3 covers 16 residues. Trimming took 6 bases from V and 3 from J; bases not matched to a gene: 13. Per the germline V gene, CDR1 is ENHRY and CDR2 is SYGVKD. The CDR3 coding sequence is TGTGCCATCAGGGGCACAGGGGCGGGTGGGTACACTGAAGCTTTCTTT. Amino acids: CAIRGTGAGGYTEAFF.

This clone was picked up a small number of times. The same CDR3 also results from other DNA sequences found in this sample. The chain combines TRBV5-1 with TRBJ2-7; 9 nucleotides match TRBD1. V was clipped by 2 bases and J by 4 bases; unmatched bases: 4. CDR3 size: 14 residues. Germline V gene data show CDR1 as SGHRS and CDR2 as YFSETQ. CDR3: CASSFGTGKYEQYF. The CDR3 DNA reads as TGCGCCAGCAGCTTCGGGACAGGGAAATACGAGCAGTACTTC.

The chain has TRBV7-2 and TRBJ2-7; maybe TRBD1 (6 bases). The CDR3 covers 15 residues. From germline, CDR1 is SGHTA and CDR2 FQGNSA. V was cut by 1 base and J by 4 bases, with 14 bases left in between. CDR3 loop: CASSLVGQTIYEQYF. The CDR3 DNA is TGTGCCAGCAGCTTAGTAGGACAGACTATTTACGAGCAGTACTTC.

The chain is built from TRBV4-1 and TRBJ2-3, with 7 bases matching TRBD1. The J segment lost 5 bases and the V segment lost 4 bases, leaving 12 bases of the junction unmatched. The CDR3 spans 16 residues. The V gene's germline CDR1 is MGHRA and CDR2 YSYEKL. Here the CDR3 reads CASSPMTGTVGDTQYF. The CDR3 DNA reads as TGCGCCAGCAGCCCAATGACCGGGACAGTGGGAGATACGCAGTATTTT.

With regard to this clone: At the DNA level, this CDR3 is encoded by other sequences in the same sample as well. This chain connects TRBV7-3 to TRBJ1-1; the D gene is possibly TRBD1 (5 bases). Germline V gene data show CDR1 as SGHTA and CDR2 as FQGTGA. The CDR3 sequence is 13 residues long. V shed 2 bases and J shed 2 bases, with 6 bases lying between them. Written as DNA, the CDR3 is TGTGCCAGCAGCTTAGACAGAAACACTGAAGCTTTCTTT. Protein product: CASSLDRNTEAFF.

V and J are TRBV10-1 and TRBJ2-3; D perhaps matches TRBD1 (9 bases). The CDR3 has 18 amino acids. Germline V gene sequence: CDR1 WNHNN, CDR2 SYGVQD (reference sequence). Trimming removed 3 bases at V and 3 bases at J, with 22 bases between. CDR3 in amino acids: CASSDVSGGTGRTDTQYF. The CDR3 region has the DNA TGCGCCAGCAGTGACGTTTCGGGAGGGACAGGGAGGACAGATACGCAGTATTTT.

The chain employs TRBV5-1 and TRBJ1-1; TRBD1 is a possible D gene (5 bases). CDR1 and CDR2 from the germline V gene are SGHRS and YFSETQ. The ends were cut back, 3 bases at V and 2 bases at J, with 11 bases in the middle. CDR3 size: 14 residues. As DNA, the CDR3 is TGCGCCAGCAGCTGGACGACAGTTAACACTGAAGCTTTCTTT. Amino acids: CASSWTTVNTEAFF.

The V call is TRBV7-9, the J call TRBJ1-2, with D unclear. The V end was cut by 1 base, the J end by 4 bases, with 13 bases between. Germline V gene lookup returns CDR1 SEHNR and CDR2 FQNEAQ (reference sequence). The CDR3 spans 15 residues. The CDR3 DNA is TGTGCCAGCAGCTTAGGGCGGCAGCGCGGCTATGGCTACACCTTC. Translation gives CASSLGRQRGYGYTF. Using reference TRBV7-9 and TRBJ1-2 for the parts outside the CDR3, the full variable domain is DTGVSQNPRHKITKRGQNVTFRCDPISEHNRLYWYRQTLGQGPEFLTYFQNEAQLEKSRLLSDRFSAERPKGSFSTLEIQRTEQGDSAMYLCASSLGRQRGYGYTFGSGTRLTVV.

Only a few counts were recorded for this clone. The rearrangement uses TRBV28 and TRBJ1-1; D gene unclear. V was pared by 8 bases and J by 11 bases, with 12 bases between. Germline CDR1 reads MDHEN; CDR2 reads SYDVKM. CDR3 length: 10 amino acids. The CDR3 nucleotides read TGTGCCAGCGGTCCTGCACAGGCTTTCTTT. Its translation is CASGPAQAFF.